Following are 14 T cell receptor beta chains from one sample sequenced in a study of blood T cell repertoires in COVID-19. The method was immunoSEQ multiplex PCR; TCRdb's version includes in-frame clones alone and lacks a portion of them. The repertoire holds some 260,000 clones, with roughly 80% as singletons. The material sequenced was PBMCs or T cells enriched from blood (not recorded which). The receptors were gathered from a man under 40 with acute COVID-19.

The rearrangement uses TRBV5-1 and TRBJ2-3, with a tentative D call TRBD2 (7 bases). Trimming removed 0 bases from V and 5 bases from J, with 16 bases in between. The CDR3 is 16 residues long. Germline V lookup: CDR1 SGHRS, CDR2 YFSETQ. For the CDR3, the DNA is TGCGCCAGCAGCTTGGATTCCGGGGGGCGGGGAGATACGCAGTATTTT. Residues: CASSLDSGGRGDTQYF.

The gene calls are TRBV19 and TRBJ1-4; 9 bases are a match to TRBD1. Trimming at V came to 0 bases and at J to 7 bases, leaving 3 bases not matched to a gene. In germline, CDR1 is LNHDA, CDR2 SQIVND (reference sequence). The CDR3 sequence is 15 residues long. CDR3 in DNA: TGTGCCAGTAGTATAGATTCGGGACAGGGTGAAAAACTGTTTTTT. Protein sequence: CASSIDSGQGEKLFF.

The rearrangement uses TRBV18 and TRBJ1-5; 9 bases line up with TRBD1. CDR3 length equals 17 residues. CDR1 is KGHSH and CDR2 is LQKENI in the germline V gene. V shed 2 bases, J shed 5 bases, and the junction held 10 bases outside the gene matches. The CDR3 spells CASSPIPGQGWDQPQHF. Written as DNA, the CDR3 is TGTGCCAGCTCACCAATTCCGGGACAGGGATGGGATCAGCCCCAGCATTTT.

CDR3 DNA: TGTGCCATCAGCGGCCGGACAGGGGCGGAGAGGGAGAAAGCTTTCTTT. This translates into CAISGRTGAEREKAFF. This rearrangement joins TRBV10-3 to TRBJ1-1, with 9 bases lining up with TRBD1. The CDR3 covers 16 residues. CDR1 and CDR2 (germline): ENHRY, SYGVKD. The trim removed 6 bases at V and 9 bases at J, leaving 17 bases unmatched.

The chain combines TRBV15 with TRBJ1-4, with D perhaps matching TRBD1 (6 bases). This CDR3 region has 17 residues. CDR1 is LNHNV, CDR2 YYDKDF, per germline (reference sequence). V lost 0 bases to trimming and J lost 8 bases, with 19 bases between them. For the CDR3, the DNA is TGTGCCACCAGCAGAGATGGGCCCGGGGGGCTTGACGAAAAACTGTTTTTT. This gives the protein CATSRDGPGGLDEKLFF.

The chain recombines TRBV7-9 with TRBJ1-5; 7 nucleotides line up with TRBD1. Germline lookup yields CDR1 SEHNR and CDR2 FQNEAQ (reference sequence). CDR3 size: 14 residues. V lost 3 bases, J lost 1 base, and 0 bases stayed unmatched. The CDR3 here is CASSLTGSNQPQHF. The CDR3 DNA follows: TGTGCCAGCAGCTTGACAGGGAGCAATCAGCCCCAGCATTTT.

The chain is built from TRBV5-8 and TRBJ1-3, with D possibly TRBD1 on 5 matching bases. Germline lookup yields CDR1 SGHTS and CDR2 YDEGEE. V was cut by 4 bases and J by 1 base, with 9 bases left in between. The length of the CDR3 is 14 residues. The CDR3 spells CASSRQGSGNTIYF. CDR3 in DNA: TGTGCCAGCAGCCGTCAGGGTTCTGGAAACACCATATATTTT. Full variable domain (remainder filled in from reference TRBV5-8 and TRBJ1-3): EAGVTQSPTHLIKTRGQQATLRCSPISGHTSVYWYQQALGLGLQFLLWYDEGEERNRGNFPPRFSGRQFPNYSSELNVNALELEDSALYLCASSRQGSGNTIYFGEGSWLTVV.

V usage is TRBV4-3 and J usage is TRBJ1-1, with D possibly being TRBD1 (5 bases). The germline V gene encodes CDR1 LGHNA and CDR2 YSLEER. The CDR3 sequence is 19 residues long. The V and J ends lost 2 bases and 1 base respectively, with 23 bases between them. CDR3 DNA: TGCGCCAGCAGCCAATCCCTAACCTTAAACATCGGGGGGAACACTGAAGCTTTCTTT. Translated: CASSQSLTLNIGGNTEAFF.

This chain connects TRBV5-8 to TRBJ2-3; D is uncertain. CDR3 size: 14 residues. Germline CDR1 is SGHTS and CDR2 is YDEGEE. V was shortened by 2 bases and J by 2 bases, with 9 bases between the two germline ends. The CDR3 DNA follows: TGTGCCAGCAGCTTAGGAGAAAACACAGATACGCAGTATTTT. It specifies CASSLGENTDTQYF.

This clone was counted a single time. The DNA for the CDR3 is TGTGCCAGCAGACCCAGAGAGGGAGGTGCCGCTGAAGCTTTCTTT. This sequence encodes CASRPREGGAAEAFF. The rearrangement joins TRBV2 to TRBJ1-1, with D uncertain. Germline CDR1 and CDR2: SNHLY and FYNNEI. This CDR3 region has 15 residues. Trimming stripped 6 bases from V and 6 bases from J, with 20 bases between.

The chain couples TRBV6-6 to TRBJ2-2; the match to TRBD2 covers 16 bases. This CDR3 spans 18 amino acids. The V and J ends lost 6 bases and 4 bases, in that order; junction bases with no gene match: 8. CDR1 and CDR2 (germline): MNHNY, SVGAGI (reference sequence). The CDR3 is CASSRGTSGRARTGELFF. As DNA, the CDR3 is TGTGCCAGCAGCCGAGGGACTAGCGGGAGGGCGCGCACCGGGGAGCTGTTTTTT.

The chain links TRBV11-2 to TRBJ1-1; maybe TRBD1 (6 bases). Germline-derived CDR1 and CDR2 are SGHAT and FQNNGV. Trimming took 6 bases from V and 2 from J, leaving 7 bases between them. The CDR3 has 12 amino acids. CDR3 sequence (DNA): TGTGCCAGCAGGACAGGAAACACTGAAGCTTTCTTT. Amino acid sequence: CASRTGNTEAFF.

There are a few counts of this clone. V gene TRBV28 combines with J gene TRBJ2-2; 8 positions match TRBD2. The CDR3 sequence is 15 residues long. V lost 2 bases, J lost 1 base, and 0 bases stayed unmatched. Germline V lookup: CDR1 MDHEN, CDR2 SYDVKM. The CDR3 bases are TGTGCCAGCAGTTTAAGCGGGGGGAACACCGGGGAGCTGTTTTTT. The encoded protein is CASSLSGGNTGELFF.

V gene TRBV11-2 combines with J gene TRBJ2-5, with TRBD2 matching over 7 bases. This CDR3 region has 15 residues. CDR1 is SGHAT, CDR2 FQNNGV, per germline. V lost 1 base, J lost 4 bases, and 6 bases stayed unmatched. Here the CDR3 reads CASSLAGLVIETQYF. CDR3 nucleotide sequence: TGTGCCAGCAGCTTAGCCGGACTAGTAATAGAGACCCAGTACTTC.